This T cell receptor beta chain originates from a study of shared clonotypes between healthy human individuals. As for the study in general: There were three CD4 naive, three CD4 memory, two CD8 naive and one CD8 memory plates per donor. Study-level points and caveats: The authors sampled blood alone, and tissue repertoires likely differ. Between a handful of donors, naive CD4 clonotypes were shared at a level of around 5.1%.

As processed by the authors: ImmunoSEQ sequences covered only the junction and lacked quality scores; filtering therefore differed. Generated by immunoSEQ multiplex PCR, the TCRdb table keeps only in-frame clones and is missing some. The DNA was the basis for D and trimming; V, J and clone size are from that table. The sample has approximately 710,000 clones; about 90% are singletons. A note on this clone: Antigen specificity is unknown.

The CDR3 consists of 13 residues. Germline assignment: CDR1 LNHDA and CDR2 SQIVND (reference sequence). Trimming stripped 6 bases from V and 10 bases from J, with 18 bases between. The V and J genes are TRBV19 and TRBJ1-2, with no clear D. The TCR comes from a man aged 18 to 30 in good health. Some clones in this sample may be carry-over from other donors' samples. The sequenced sample consisted of memory CD8+ T cells from PBMCs. Indicated subset: CD45RO+ cells pooled with CCR7-negative TemRA cells. The CDR3 loop is CASSYRGTLFYTF. In DNA, the CDR3 is TGTGCCAGTAGCTATAGAGGCACCCTCTTCTACACCTTC.